Reported below is one TCR beta chain. Sequencing used immunoSEQ multiplex PCR; TCRdb keeps in-frame clones, though not all of them. Of 150,000 to 200,000 clones in the sample, 90% were seen once. The CDR3 has 13 residues. V lost 8 bases and J lost 4, with 15 bases in between. Germline assignment: CDR1 LGHNA and CDR2 YNFKEQ. These data come from a study of T cell responses to AZD1222 COVID-19 vaccine. This sequence originates from an adult who received the MenACWY meningococcal vaccine as a control. The chain employs TRBV4-2 and TRBJ2-7, with D possibly being TRBD2 (6 bases). The sample here was peripheral blood, taken 28 days after the second dose of the MenACWY control vaccine. The CDR3 DNA reads TGTGCCAGCGCCGGTGCGGGGTCATACGAGCAGTACTTC. Its translation: CASAGAGSYEQYF.